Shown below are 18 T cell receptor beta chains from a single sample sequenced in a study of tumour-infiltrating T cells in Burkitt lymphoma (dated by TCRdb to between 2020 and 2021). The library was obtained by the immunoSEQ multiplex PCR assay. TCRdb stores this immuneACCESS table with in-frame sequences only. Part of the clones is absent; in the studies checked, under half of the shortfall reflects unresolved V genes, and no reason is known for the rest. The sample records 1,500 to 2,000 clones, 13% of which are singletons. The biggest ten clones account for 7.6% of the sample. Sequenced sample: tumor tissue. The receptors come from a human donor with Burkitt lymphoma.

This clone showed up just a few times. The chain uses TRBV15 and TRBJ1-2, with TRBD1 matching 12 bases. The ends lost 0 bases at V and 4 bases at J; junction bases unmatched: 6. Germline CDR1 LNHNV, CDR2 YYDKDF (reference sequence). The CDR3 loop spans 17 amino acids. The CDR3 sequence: CATSRDEWDRGPYGYTF. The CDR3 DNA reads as TGTGCCACCAGCAGAGATGAGTGGGACAGGGGGCCCTATGGCTACACCTTC.

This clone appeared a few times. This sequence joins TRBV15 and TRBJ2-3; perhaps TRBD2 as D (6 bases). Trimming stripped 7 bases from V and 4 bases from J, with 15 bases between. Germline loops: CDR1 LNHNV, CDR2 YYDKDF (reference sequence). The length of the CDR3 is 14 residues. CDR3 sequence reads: CATNPGAIADTQYF. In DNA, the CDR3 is TGTGCCACCAATCCGGGAGCGATTGCAGATACGCAGTATTTT.

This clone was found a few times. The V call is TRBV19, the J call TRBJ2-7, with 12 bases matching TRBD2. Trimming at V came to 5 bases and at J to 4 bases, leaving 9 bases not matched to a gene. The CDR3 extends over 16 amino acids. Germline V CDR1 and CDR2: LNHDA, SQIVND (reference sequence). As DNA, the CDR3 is TGTGCCAGTAGTCTGCACGGGACTAGCGGGCTTTACGAGCAGTACTTC. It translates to CASSLHGTSGLYEQYF.

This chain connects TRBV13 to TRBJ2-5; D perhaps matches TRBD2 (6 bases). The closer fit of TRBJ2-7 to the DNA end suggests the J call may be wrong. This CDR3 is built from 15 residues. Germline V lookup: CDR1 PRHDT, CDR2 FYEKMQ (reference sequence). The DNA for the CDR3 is TGTGCCAGCAGCCGGGGGATAACTGGAAACTACGAGCAGTACTTC. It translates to CASSRGITGNYEQYF.

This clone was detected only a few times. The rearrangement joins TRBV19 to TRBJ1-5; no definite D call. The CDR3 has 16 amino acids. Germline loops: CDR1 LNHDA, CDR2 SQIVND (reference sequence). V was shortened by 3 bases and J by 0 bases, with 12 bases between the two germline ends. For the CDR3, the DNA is TGTGCCAGTAGTATCTCGGGGTTGTATAGCAATCAGCCCCAGCATTTT. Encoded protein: CASSISGLYSNQPQHF.

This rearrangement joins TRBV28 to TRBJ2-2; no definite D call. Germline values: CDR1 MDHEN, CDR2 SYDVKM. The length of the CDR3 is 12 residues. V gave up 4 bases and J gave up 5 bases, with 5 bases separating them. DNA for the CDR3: TGTGCCAGCAGTTGGACGACCGGGGAGCTGTTTTTT. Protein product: CASSWTTGELFF. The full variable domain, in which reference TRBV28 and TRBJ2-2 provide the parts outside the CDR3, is DVKVTQSSRYLVKRTGEKVFLECVQDMDHENMFWYRQDPGLGLRLIYFSYDVKMKEKGDIPEGYSVSREKKERFSLILESASTNQTSMYLCASSWTTGELFFGEGSRLTVL.

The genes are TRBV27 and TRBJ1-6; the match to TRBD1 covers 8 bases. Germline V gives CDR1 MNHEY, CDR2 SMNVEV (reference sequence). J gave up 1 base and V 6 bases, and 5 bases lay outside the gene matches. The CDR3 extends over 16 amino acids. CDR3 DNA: TGTGCCAGCAGCCCGGACAGGGTGTCCTATAATTCACCCCTCCACTTT. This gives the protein CASSPDRVSYNSPLHF.

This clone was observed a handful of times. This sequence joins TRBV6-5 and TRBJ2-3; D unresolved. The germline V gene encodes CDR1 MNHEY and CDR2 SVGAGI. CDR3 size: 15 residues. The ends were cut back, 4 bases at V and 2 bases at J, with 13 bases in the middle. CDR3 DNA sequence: TGTGCCAGCAGTTCCCGGCGGTCTCCCACAGATACGCAGTATTTT. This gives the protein CASSSRRSPTDTQYF.

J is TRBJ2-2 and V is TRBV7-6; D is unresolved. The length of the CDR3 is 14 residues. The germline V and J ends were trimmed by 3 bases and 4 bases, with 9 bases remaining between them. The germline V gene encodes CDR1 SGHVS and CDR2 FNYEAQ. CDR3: CASSLRHLTGELFF. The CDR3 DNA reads TGTGCCAGCAGCTTGAGACACCTCACCGGGGAGCTGTTTTTT.

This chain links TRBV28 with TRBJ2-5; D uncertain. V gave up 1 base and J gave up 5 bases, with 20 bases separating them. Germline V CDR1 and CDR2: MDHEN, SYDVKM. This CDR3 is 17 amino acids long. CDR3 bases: TGTGCCAGCAGTTTATTACCACCGTGGCACCGACCCGAGACCCAGTACTTC. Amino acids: CASSLLPPWHRPETQYF.

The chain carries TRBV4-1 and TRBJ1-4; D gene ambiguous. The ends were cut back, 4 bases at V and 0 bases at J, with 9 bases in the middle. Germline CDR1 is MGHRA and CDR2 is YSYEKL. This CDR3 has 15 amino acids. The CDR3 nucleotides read TGCGCCAGCAGCCGCCAAACTACAACTAATGAAAAACTGTTTTTT. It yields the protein CASSRQTTTNEKLFF.

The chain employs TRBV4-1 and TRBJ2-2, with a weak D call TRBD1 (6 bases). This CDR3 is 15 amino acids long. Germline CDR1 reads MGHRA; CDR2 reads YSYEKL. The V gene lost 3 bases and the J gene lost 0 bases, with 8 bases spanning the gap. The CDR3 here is CASSQGAANTGELFF. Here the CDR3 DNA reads TGCGCCAGCAGCCAGGGGGCCGCGAACACCGGGGAGCTGTTTTTT.

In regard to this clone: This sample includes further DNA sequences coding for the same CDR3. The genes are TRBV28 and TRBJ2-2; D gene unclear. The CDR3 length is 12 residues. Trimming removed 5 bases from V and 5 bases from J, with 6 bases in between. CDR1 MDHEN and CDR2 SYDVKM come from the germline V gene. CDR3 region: CASSPLTGELFF. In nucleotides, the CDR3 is TGTGCCAGCAGTCCGCTGACCGGGGAGCTGTTTTTT.

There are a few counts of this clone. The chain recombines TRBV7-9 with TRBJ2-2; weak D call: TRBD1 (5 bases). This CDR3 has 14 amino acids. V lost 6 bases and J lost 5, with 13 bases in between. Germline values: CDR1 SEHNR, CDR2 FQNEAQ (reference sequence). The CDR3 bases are TGTGCCAGCAGTTCAGGGATGAATACCGGGGAGCTGTTTTTT. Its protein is CASSSGMNTGELFF.

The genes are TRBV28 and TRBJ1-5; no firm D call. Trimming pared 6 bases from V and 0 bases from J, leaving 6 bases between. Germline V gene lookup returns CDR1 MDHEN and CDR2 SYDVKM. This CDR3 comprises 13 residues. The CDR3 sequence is CASRPHSNQPQHF. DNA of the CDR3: TGTGCCAGCAGGCCCCATAGCAATCAGCCCCAGCATTTT.

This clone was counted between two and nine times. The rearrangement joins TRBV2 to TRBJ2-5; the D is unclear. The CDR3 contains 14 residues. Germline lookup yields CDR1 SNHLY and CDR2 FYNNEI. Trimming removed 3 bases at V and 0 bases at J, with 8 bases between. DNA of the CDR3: TGTGCCAGCAGTGAGGGAACGTACCAAGAGACCCAGTACTTC. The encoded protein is CASSEGTYQETQYF.

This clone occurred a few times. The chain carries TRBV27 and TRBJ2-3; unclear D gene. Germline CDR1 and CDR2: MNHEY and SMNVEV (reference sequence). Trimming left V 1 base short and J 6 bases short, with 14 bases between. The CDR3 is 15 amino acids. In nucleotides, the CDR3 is TGTGCCAGCAGTTTATTCAGAGAGTTAGTCGATACGCAGTATTTT. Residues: CASSLFRELVDTQYF.

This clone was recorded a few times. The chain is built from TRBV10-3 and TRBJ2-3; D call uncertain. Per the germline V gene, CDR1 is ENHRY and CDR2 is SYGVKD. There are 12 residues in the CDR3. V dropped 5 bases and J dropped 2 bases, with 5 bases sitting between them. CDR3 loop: CAISKNTDTQYF. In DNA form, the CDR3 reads TGTGCCATCAGTAAAAACACAGATACGCAGTATTTT.